These 30 T cell receptor beta chains were sequenced from one sample in a study of control samples from healthy donors and cancer patients. TCRdb keeps only in-frame clones here, not all; method: immunoSEQ multiplex PCR. This sample carries about 160,000 clones, about 94% of them seen once, and the ten largest clones take 8.5%. The source material was blood. The receptors derive from a woman between 40 and 55 years old in good health.

V and J are TRBV12-3 or TRBV12-4 and TRBJ2-5, with TRBD1 matching over 10 bases. This CDR3 has 13 residues. V lost 8 bases to trimming and J lost 2 bases; unmatched junction nucleotides: 2. The CDR3 sequence is CASRDRGQETQYF. The CDR3 bases are TGTGCCAGCCGGGACAGGGGTCAAGAGACCCAGTACTTC.

This clone was picked up a small number of times. CDR3 in amino acids: CASSFSSGGATDTQYF. The CDR3 bases are TGCGCCAGCAGCTTTTCTAGCGGGGGGGCAACAGATACGCAGTATTTT. This chain links TRBV5-1 with TRBJ2-3, with 12 bases identical to TRBD2. The V and J ends lost 2 bases and 3 bases, in that order; junction bases with no gene match: 4. The germline V gene has CDR1 SGHRS and CDR2 YFSETQ. The CDR3 spans 16 residues.

The gene calls are TRBV6-6 and TRBJ1-5; TRBD1 matches at 7 bases. V lost 4 bases and J lost 1; bases outside the gene matches: 4. CDR3 length equals 15 residues. CDR1 is MNHNY and CDR2 is SVGAGI in the germline V gene (reference sequence). The chain's CDR3 is CASSSQQGSNQPQHF. The CDR3 DNA reads as TGTGCCAGCAGTTCGCAACAGGGGAGCAATCAGCCCCAGCATTTT.

The gene calls are TRBV18 and TRBJ1-1; tentatively, D is TRBD1 (5 bases). The V gene's germline CDR1 is KGHSH and CDR2 LQKENI. The CDR3 totals 13 residues. Trimming removed 7 bases at V and 1 base at J, with 10 bases between. CDR3 loop: CASLKTENTEAFF. CDR3 sequence (DNA): TGTGCCAGCTTGAAGACAGAGAACACTGAAGCTTTCTTT.

The V gene is TRBV5-1, the J gene TRBJ1-2, with 10 bases fitting TRBD1. CDR1 is SGHRS, CDR2 YFSETQ, per germline. The CDR3 runs to 16 residues. Germline trimming cut 2 bases from V and 5 bases from J; bases unmatched to any gene: 9. The DNA for the CDR3 is TGCGCCAGCAGCTTTAAATGGGGGACAGGGGATTATGGCTACACCTTC. This sequence encodes CASSFKWGTGDYGYTF.

The chain combines TRBV7-2 with TRBJ2-7; D gene ambiguous. CDR3 length equals 13 residues. The germline V and J ends were trimmed by 1 base and 4 bases, with 8 bases remaining between them. Germline V lookup: CDR1 SGHTA, CDR2 FQGNSA. The CDR3 spells CASSLGQKYEQYF. In nucleotides, the CDR3 is TGTGCCAGCAGCTTAGGGCAGAAGTACGAGCAGTACTTC.

The rearrangement joins TRBV7-9 to TRBJ1-6; D gene ambiguous. CDR1 SEHNR and CDR2 FQNEAQ come from the germline V gene (reference sequence). Deletions cut 2 bases from V and 10 bases from J, with 21 bases between. The CDR3 runs to 17 residues. The CDR3 DNA sequence: TGTGCCAGCAGCTTACATGATTCGGACGGGGTCGGATCACCCCTCCACTTT. This translates into CASSLHDSDGVGSPLHF.

The chain employs TRBV6-2 or TRBV6-3 and TRBJ1-2; 12 nucleotides line up with TRBD1. The V gene end was trimmed by 2 bases and the J gene end by 9 bases; junction bases not matched to a gene: 7. In germline, CDR1 is MNHEY, CDR2 SVGEGT. This CDR3 is 15 amino acids long. The DNA for the CDR3 is TGTGCCAGCAGTTACCTCGGGACAGGGGGCTCACGCTACACCTTC. Amino acid sequence: CASSYLGTGGSRYTF.

The chain recombines TRBV9 with TRBJ1-2; 8 nucleotides align to TRBD1. Germline lookup yields CDR1 SGDLS and CDR2 YYNGEE. The trim removed 3 bases at V and 6 bases at J, leaving 10 bases unmatched. The CDR3 loop spans 15 amino acids. This CDR3 reads CASSESPGTGDGYTF. The CDR3 bases are TGTGCCAGCAGCGAATCTCCCGGGACAGGTGATGGCTACACCTTC.

The chain links TRBV19 to TRBJ1-3, with 8 bases lining up with TRBD1. The J segment lost 2 bases and the V segment lost 7 bases, leaving 4 bases of the junction unmatched. Germline CDR1 and CDR2: LNHDA and SQIVND (reference sequence). The CDR3 consists of 14 residues. DNA of the CDR3: TGTGCCAGTAACGACAGGGGTACTGGAAACACCATATATTTT. This translates into CASNDRGTGNTIYF.

CDR3 region: CASSGYQPQHF. DNA of the CDR3: TGTGCCAGCAGTGGATATCAGCCCCAGCATTTT. V gene TRBV28 combines with J gene TRBJ1-5; no reliable D call. The CDR3 runs 11 residues. Trimming removed 5 bases at V and 5 bases at J, with 4 bases between. CDR1 is MDHEN and CDR2 is SYDVKM in the germline V gene.

V gene TRBV9 combines with J gene TRBJ2-3; D is possibly TRBD2 (6 bases). The CDR3 totals 15 residues. Germline lookup yields CDR1 SGDLS and CDR2 YYNGEE. V dropped 4 bases and J dropped 3 bases, with 15 bases sitting between them. The DNA of the CDR3 is TGTGCCAGCAGCAGCCCGGGGGAACGGACAGATACGCAGTATTTT. Translating it yields CASSSPGERTDTQYF.

This rearrangement joins TRBV29-1 to TRBJ2-7, with 9 bases matching TRBD1. CDR1 is SQVTM, CDR2 ANQGSEA, per germline. V dropped 7 bases and J dropped 2; count of bases not matched to a gene: 9. The CDR3 extends over 14 amino acids. CDR3 in amino acids: CSANTGQGAYEQYF. CDR3 coding DNA: TGCAGCGCCAATACGGGACAGGGAGCCTACGAGCAGTACTTC.

This sequence joins TRBV2 and TRBJ2-5, with TRBD1 as a possible D gene (6 bases). Trimming removed 6 bases from V and 5 bases from J, with 25 bases in between. Looked up from germline, CDR1 is SNHLY and CDR2 is FYNNEI. The CDR3 length is 17 residues. The CDR3 DNA sequence: TGTGCCAGCAGAGTGCTCATAATGGGGGCAAGGGGGGAGACCCAGTACTTC. Its translation: CASRVLIMGARGETQYF.

This chain links TRBV15 with TRBJ1-4; 9 bases align to TRBD1. V dropped 0 bases and J dropped 11; count of bases not matched to a gene: 10. The length of the CDR3 is 16 residues. The germline V gene has CDR1 LNHNV and CDR2 YYDKDF (reference sequence). The CDR3 DNA is TGTGCCACCAGCAGAGATCTCGTACAGGGGGCAAGCAAACTGTTTTTT. The encoded protein is CATSRDLVQGASKLFF.

This chain joins TRBV6-5 and TRBJ1-1, with a tentative D call TRBD1 (5 bases). Germline CDR1 and CDR2: MNHEY and SVGAGI. Trimming took off 10 bases at V and 2 bases at J, with 11 bases between the two ends. This CDR3 is built from 12 residues. The CDR3 loop is CAIKTGNTEAFF. In DNA, the CDR3 is TGTGCCATTAAAACAGGAAACACTGAAGCTTTCTTT.

The J gene is TRBJ2-1, the V gene TRBV5-4, with 7 bases fitting TRBD2. V lost 1 base to trimming and J lost 3 bases; unmatched junction nucleotides: 4. There are 15 residues in the CDR3. Germline assignment: CDR1 SGHNT and CDR2 YYREEE (reference sequence). CDR3 nucleotide sequence: TGTGCCAGCAGCTTGCGCCTAGCGGACTACAATGAGCAGTTCTTC. It yields the protein CASSLRLADYNEQFF.

This clone was observed once. This chain joins TRBV11-2 and TRBJ2-5; D is ambiguous. Trimming removed 2 bases at V and 2 bases at J, with 9 bases between. Germline V gene sequence: CDR1 SGHAT, CDR2 FQNNGV. The CDR3 consists of 14 residues. CDR3 protein: CASSLNPVQETQYF. The CDR3 coding sequence is TGTGCCAGCAGCTTAAACCCAGTTCAAGAGACCCAGTACTTC. Full variable domain (missing parts from reference TRBV11-2 and TRBJ2-5): EAGVAQSPRYKIIEKRQSVAFWCNPISGHATLYWYQQILGQGPKLLIQFQNNGVVDDSQLPKDRFSAERLKGVDSTLKIQPAKLEDSAVYLCASSLNPVQETQYFGPGTRLLVL.

CDR3 nucleotides: TGTGCCAGCAGCCCTGTTCTTAGACAGGCCCATCAGCCCCAGCATTTT. Its translation is CASSPVLRQAHQPQHF. The V and J genes are TRBV5-4 and TRBJ1-5, with TRBD1 as a possible D gene (6 bases). The V gene lost 4 bases and the J gene lost 5 bases, with 19 bases spanning the gap. CDR1 and CDR2 from the germline V gene are SGHNT and YYREEE (reference sequence). The CDR3 totals 16 residues.

This clone turned up a few times. The rearrangement uses TRBV7-2 and TRBJ2-7; TRBD1 or TRBD2 may be the D gene (5 bases each). Germline-derived CDR1 and CDR2 are SGHTA and FQGNSA. The V gene lost 1 base and the J gene lost 7 bases, with 17 bases spanning the gap. The CDR3 consists of 15 residues. The CDR3 loop reads CASSLGARASGEQYF. DNA for the CDR3: TGTGCCAGCAGCTTAGGGGCCAGGGCCTCGGGAGAGCAGTACTTC.

This sequence joins TRBV19 and TRBJ2-7; D not resolved. The V gene lost 3 bases and the J gene lost 5 bases, with 14 bases spanning the gap. The germline gives CDR1 LNHDA, CDR2 SQIVND (reference sequence). The CDR3 has 14 amino acids. CDR3 DNA: TGTGCCAGTAGTATGGCCCCGAAGGGCAACGAGCAGTACTTC. Protein product: CASSMAPKGNEQYF.

The rearrangement uses TRBV19 and TRBJ1-6; perhaps TRBD1 as D (5 bases). The CDR3 spans 13 residues. V was clipped by 9 bases and J by 5 bases, with 11 bases between them. Germline-derived CDR1 and CDR2 are LNHDA and SQIVND (reference sequence). For the CDR3, the DNA is TGTGCCAGCATGGACACAAATAATTCACCCCTCCACTTT. This gives the protein CASMDTNNSPLHF.

The chain employs TRBV29-1 and TRBJ2-1, with a possible D match to TRBD1 (5 bases). This CDR3 is 13 amino acids long. CDR1 SQVTM and CDR2 ANQGSEA come from the germline V gene. V shed 8 bases and J shed 5 bases, with 16 bases lying between them. The CDR3 DNA reads as TGCAGCCTAAGGGGTAGGGCCCACAATGAGCAGTTCTTC. Amino acid sequence: CSLRGRAHNEQFF.

The V and J genes are TRBV30 and TRBJ1-1; the D gene is possibly TRBD1 (5 bases). This CDR3 has 14 residues. Germline-derived CDR1 and CDR2 are GTSNPN and SVGIG (reference sequence). The germline V and J ends were trimmed by 1 base and 1 base, with 10 bases remaining between them. CDR3 residues: CAWSADRGNTEAFF. CDR3 bases: TGTGCCTGGAGTGCCGACAGAGGGAACACTGAAGCTTTCTTT.

The chain has TRBV6-2 or TRBV6-3 and TRBJ1-5, with 10 bases matching TRBD1. The length of the CDR3 is 15 residues. The germline CDR1 and CDR2 sequences are MNHEY and SVGEGT. Trimming removed 5 bases from V and 6 bases from J; junction bases left unmatched: 7. DNA for the CDR3: TGTGCCAGCAGTCGTGGACAGGGGGGTGGTCAGCCCCAGCATTTT. It specifies CASSRGQGGGQPQHF.

This clone has just one count. The chain is built from TRBV19 and TRBJ2-1; TRBD1 agrees at 8 bases. CDR1 is LNHDA and CDR2 is SQIVND in the germline V gene (reference sequence). The junction had 8 bases not matched to a gene; V was cut back by 1 base and J by 6 bases. The length of the CDR3 is 16 residues. This CDR3 reads CASSIGGQGALNEQFF. The CDR3 DNA reads TGTGCCAGTAGTATAGGAGGGCAGGGGGCACTCAATGAGCAGTTCTTC.

The rearrangement joins TRBV7-2 to TRBJ1-2, with D tentatively TRBD1 (5 bases). The germline V gene encodes CDR1 SGHTA and CDR2 FQGNSA. This CDR3 has 14 amino acids. Trimming shortened V by 1 base and J by 4 bases, and 10 bases separated the two germline ends. The CDR3 sequence: CASSLDRGTYGYTF. CDR3 DNA sequence: TGTGCCAGCAGCTTAGACCGGGGGACCTATGGCTACACCTTC. The variable domain in full, completed from reference TRBV7-2 and TRBJ1-2, reads GAGVSQSPSNKVTEKGKDVELRCDPISGHTALYWYRQSLGQGLEFLIYFQGNSAPDKSGLPSDRFSAERTGGSVSTLTIQRTQQEDSAVYLCASSLDRGTYGYTFGSGTRLTVV.

The rearrangement links TRBV6-2 or TRBV6-3 to TRBJ1-2, with 7 bases fitting TRBD1. Germline lookup yields CDR1 MNHEY and CDR2 SVGEGT. The CDR3 extends over 16 amino acids. The trim removed 2 bases at V and 4 bases at J, leaving 10 bases unmatched. Here the CDR3 reads CASSYVGTEPPYGYTF. For the CDR3, the DNA is TGTGCCAGCAGTTACGTCGGGACAGAGCCTCCCTATGGCTACACCTTC.

The chain couples TRBV19 to TRBJ1-5, with 10 bases lining up with TRBD1. CDR1 and CDR2 from the germline V gene are LNHDA and SQIVND (reference sequence). The length of the CDR3 is 15 residues. J gave up 5 bases and V 3 bases, and 4 bases lay outside the gene matches. In DNA form, the CDR3 reads TGTGCCAGTAGTATCAGGACAGGGGGAGATCAGCCCCAGCATTTT. Translated, it gives CASSIRTGGDQPQHF.

The chain carries TRBV2 and TRBJ1-3, with D possibly matching TRBD1 (6 bases). V lost 6 bases to trimming and J lost 0 bases, with 15 bases between them. CDR1 and CDR2 from the germline V gene are SNHLY and FYNNEI. The CDR3 totals 16 residues. CDR3 coding DNA: TGTGCCAGCAGCGCACAGGGAGGGAACTCTGGAAACACCATATATTTT. This translates into CASSAQGGNSGNTIYF.